This TCR beta chain derives from a study of shared clonotypes between healthy human individuals (dated by TCRdb to about 2020). In the study overall: The cohort included three men and a couple of women between 18 and 49 years of age. To estimate repertoire size and how much clonotype sharing occurs between individuals, the study deeply sequenced the blood TCR repertoires of about five healthy adults. Different laboratories and diverse techniques were used to prepare libraries and sequence TCR repertoires, to increase sequencing depth and limit assay-specific biases. Between about 0.94 and 8.9 billion PBMCs per donor were obtained by leukapheresis.

Per the germline V gene, MDHEN is the CDR1 and SYDVKM is the CDR2. Its CDR3 holds 16 amino acids, cysteine through phenylalanine. The CDR3 DNA has 48 bases and is translated from base 1. Compared with germline, V lacks 5 bases and J lacks 9 bases; bases without a gene match: 15. Using the deep immunoSEQ assay, TCR CDR3 regions were amplified from genomic DNA by multiplex PCR. Genomic DNA extracted from each cell subset was distributed evenly over all wells of several immunoSEQ 96-well plates, and each plate served as one replicate. For unsorted PBMC, each replicate PCR was loaded with approximately 300 ng genomic DNA, equivalent to around 30,000 T cell genomes. Ten immunoSEQ deep assay plates were used to sequence the unsorted PBMC genomic DNA. The purified libraries were quantified using a Qubit 3.0 fluorometer, sized with a Bioanalyzer 2100, and then quantified again using the KAPA Library Quantification kit. Every immunoSEQ 96-well plate was sequenced on a separate single-read 150-cycle Illumina NextSeq 550 flow cell. In the original analysis: Because the immunoSEQ output included only junctional sequences and no quality scores, the filtering could not be the same as the filtering used for full-length reads. To assign V/J genes and CDR3, sequences were annotated against IMGT germline references using PyIR, a Python wrapper for IgBLAST v1.9. Any read was removed if the V/J assignment was weak (E-value above 1e-6), the CDR3 was missing, or the read contained stop codons, out-of-frame junctions, or ambiguous translated residues. V3J clonotypes were defined as sequences sharing an identical inferred V gene, J gene, and CDR3 amino acid sequence. Percentage overlap between repertoires was calculated by dividing the number of shared unique clonotypes by the size of the smaller repertoire. Repertoire richness was assessed with RTK rarefaction, the Chao1 estimator, and Recon v2.1 estimates of unobserved clonotypes. The table comes from immuneACCESS by way of TCRdb, which keeps in-frame sequences with V and J called. Part of the clones is missing from these tables; in studies checked, under half for an unresolved V gene and the rest for unknown reasons. Clone size and the V and J calls come from that table; the DNA yielded D and trimming. The sample has about 490,000 clones on record, 70% to 85% of them singletons. The biggest ten clones account for about 12% of the sample.

As to this clone: Its antigen is still unknown. No qualities accompany the bases; no much larger clone lies one base away.

The paper's findings and limits, for the study overall: Pairwise subsampling indicated that sequencing depth was expected to affect the degree of clonotype sharing among donors. Sampling was restricted to blood, and TCR repertoires in tissue are likely to differ from TCR repertoires in blood. The genetic and exposure-history diversity represented was limited by the small number of donors.

Healthy HIV-negative adults with no recently reported acute infections or vaccinations were included as donors. Only Caucasian adults living in Nashville, Tennessee, USA were represented among the donors. For unsorted samples, roughly 86 million PBMCs were counted and genomic DNA was extracted with the QIAamp DNA Blood Mini kit. Blood was collected by leukapheresis, and PBMCs were isolated by Ficoll-Histopaque density gradient centrifugation and then cryopreserved in liquid nitrogen vapor phase. Material: PBMCs. The V and J segments used are TRBV28 and TRBJ2-7, with 11 bases aligning to TRBD1. The TCR was taken from a woman in her 40s in good health. Some clones in this sample may be carry-over from other donors' samples. The nucleotides are TGTGCCAGCAGTCCTAAACCGGGACAGGGGGGGCTCGGGCAGTACTTC. It encodes CASSPKPGQGGLGQYF.